The 25 T cell receptor beta chains below all came from one sample that was sequenced in a study of T cells in Graves' hyperthyroidism and ophthalmopathy. The investigators amplified TCR beta CDR3 regions from RNA transcripts. In the first-round RT-PCR of the TCR CDR3, the HTBI primer set was used. TCRdb processed the multiplex PCR reads anew with MiXCR; each CDR3 protein has one entry. Of around 500,000 distinct CDR3 sequences in the sample, 14% were seen once. Material for sequencing was blood. These receptors originate from a woman younger than 30 with Graves' hyperthyroidism.

This clonotype was counted at least ten times. The chain combines TRBV29-1 with TRBJ2-1, with 15 bases that match TRBD2. Germline CDR1 reads SQVTM; CDR2 reads ANQGSEA. V dropped 3 bases and J dropped 4; count of bases not matched to a gene: 4. This CDR3 spans 16 amino acids. The CDR3 DNA follows: TGCAGCGTTGAGGGACTAGCGGGAGGTCATTACAATGAGCAGTTCTTC. As protein: CSVEGLAGGHYNEQFF.

Many counts were recorded for this clonotype. The rearrangement links TRBV7-2 to TRBJ2-5, with D hard to call. Germline V lookup: CDR1 SGHTA, CDR2 FQGNSA. Trimming pared 5 bases from V and 5 bases from J, leaving 15 bases between. The CDR3 is 14 residues long. The CDR3 loop reads CASSRELEWETQYF. The CDR3 nucleotides are TGTGCCAGCAGCCGCGAGTTGGAATGGGAGACCCAGTACTTC.

This clonotype occurred many times. This chain uses TRBV12-3 or TRBV12-4 with TRBJ1-1; 9 nucleotides agree with TRBD1. The CDR3 runs 14 residues. The trim removed 6 bases at V and 4 bases at J, leaving 6 bases unmatched. The CDR3: CASRTYRGLTEAFF. For the CDR3, the DNA is TGTGCCAGCAGAACCTACAGGGGGCTCACTGAAGCTTTCTTT.

This clonotype has a count of ten or more. V and J are TRBV18 and TRBJ2-1, with D unclear. Germline V gene lookup returns CDR1 KGHSH and CDR2 LQKENI. CDR3 length: 15 residues. V lost 3 bases and J lost 10, with 19 bases in between. The CDR3 here is CASSPFMDPRWEQFF. CDR3 in DNA: TGTGCCAGCTCACCTTTCATGGACCCCCGCTGGGAGCAGTTCTTC.

This clonotype was detected ten times or more. The chain is built from TRBV2 and TRBJ1-1, with D possibly matching TRBD1 (5 bases). The length of the CDR3 is 14 residues. V lost 8 bases and J lost 0, with 13 bases in between. Germline CDR1 and CDR2: SNHLY and FYNNEI. The CDR3 nucleotides read TGTGCCAGCGGATGGCGGGGGGTGAACACTGAAGCTTTCTTT. The encoded protein is CASGWRGVNTEAFF.

This clonotype has ten or more counts. This sequence joins TRBV10-3 and TRBJ1-2; maybe TRBD1 (5 bases). This CDR3 comprises 13 residues. With 3 bases removed from V and 2 bases from J, the gap between germline ends came to 7 bases. Germline V gives CDR1 ENHRY, CDR2 SYGVKD. Here the CDR3 DNA reads TGTGCCATCAGTGACAGGGCAAACTATGGCTACACCTTC. Amino acid sequence: CAISDRANYGYTF.

This clonotype was seen repeatedly, ten times or more. The rearrangement joins TRBV7-8 to TRBJ2-3, with 8 bases matching TRBD1. Trimming at V came to 1 base and at J to 2 bases, leaving 2 bases not matched to a gene. CDR3 length: 15 residues. Looked up from germline, CDR1 is SGHVS and CDR2 is FQNEAQ. The CDR3 DNA follows: TGTGCCAGCAGCTTAGAGGACAGGGACACAGATACGCAGTATTTT. Residues: CASSLEDRDTDTQYF.

In this sample, this clonotype turned up a few times. V gene TRBV4-3 combines with J gene TRBJ1-4; D is ambiguous. The CDR3 is 14 residues long. The ends were cut back, 4 bases at V and 10 bases at J, with 16 bases in the middle. Looked up from germline, CDR1 is LGHNA and CDR2 is YSLEER. CDR3 sequence reads: CASSPTLGMAKLFF. DNA for the CDR3: TGCGCCAGCAGCCCGACCCTGGGGATGGCAAAACTGTTTTTT.

This clonotype was counted at least ten times. V usage is TRBV7-2 and J usage is TRBJ2-3; 7 bases match TRBD2. V gave up 6 bases and J gave up 0 bases; unmatched junction bases: 6. The CDR3 extends over 15 amino acids. Germline V CDR1 and CDR2: SGHTA, FQGNSA. The CDR3: CASSISGYSTDTQYF. DNA for the CDR3: TGTGCCAGCAGTATTAGCGGGTACAGCACAGATACGCAGTATTTT.

This clonotype occurred a few times. This chain uses TRBV3-1 with TRBJ1-2; the D is unclear. V lost 0 bases and J 6 bases, leaving 11 bases between the germline ends. Germline CDR1 and CDR2: LGHDT and YNNKEL (reference sequence). This CDR3 spans 14 amino acids. CDR3 bases: TGTGCCAGCAGCCAAGATCTCGGGGTACATGGCTACACCTTC. This gives the protein CASSQDLGVHGYTF.

The chain joins TRBV7-9 to TRBJ1-3, with 9 bases that match TRBD1. With V trimmed by 5 bases and J by 0 bases, 8 bases remained unmatched. This CDR3 is built from 17 residues. Germline lookup yields CDR1 SEHNR and CDR2 FQNEAQ (reference sequence). The CDR3 loop is CASSPGDRVVSGNTIYF. DNA of the CDR3: TGTGCCAGCAGCCCGGGGGACAGGGTTGTCTCTGGAAACACCATATATTTT.

The rearrangement links TRBV19 to TRBJ2-3, with D unresolved. In germline, CDR1 is LNHDA, CDR2 SQIVND (reference sequence). This CDR3 contains 14 residues. The ends were cut back, 3 bases at V and 4 bases at J, with 11 bases in the middle. The CDR3 nucleotides read TGTGCCAGTAGTATGCCCCGGGTTGCAGATACGCAGTATTTT. The encoded protein is CASSMPRVADTQYF.

The gene calls are TRBV19 and TRBJ1-4, with 8 bases identical to TRBD1. Trimming removed 6 bases from V and 8 bases from J; junction bases left unmatched: 14. This CDR3 has 16 amino acids. Germline V gene data show CDR1 as LNHDA and CDR2 as SQIVND (reference sequence). CDR3 amino acids: CASRTGQEALREKLFF. Written as DNA, the CDR3 is TGTGCCAGTAGGACGGGACAGGAGGCCTTAAGGGAAAAACTGTTTTTT. Using reference TRBV19 and TRBJ1-4 for the parts outside the CDR3, the full variable domain is DGGITQSPKYLFRKEGQNVTLSCEQNLNHDAMYWYRQDPGQGLRLIYYSQIVNDFQKGDIAEGYSVSREKKESFPLTVTSAQKNPTAFYLCASRTGQEALREKLFFGSGTQLSVL.

This clonotype has a handful of counts. The rearrangement links TRBV7-9 to TRBJ2-7; a possible D gene is TRBD1 (5 bases). The germline V gene encodes CDR1 SEHNR and CDR2 FQNEAQ (reference sequence). The V end lost 0 bases, the J end lost 3 bases, and 12 bases lay between the germline ends. The CDR3 totals 15 residues. The CDR3 nucleotides are TGTGCCAGCAGCTTAGCGCCAGGCAGGGACTACGAGCAGTACGTC. Translated, it gives CASSLAPGRDYEQYV.

This clonotype showed up many times. This chain joins TRBV6-6 and TRBJ1-2, with D hard to call. Germline V lookup: CDR1 MNHNY, CDR2 SVGAGI (reference sequence). Trimming stripped 2 bases from V and 6 bases from J, with 13 bases between. CDR3 length: 14 residues. CDR3 protein: CASSYNGRRDGYTF. CDR3 nucleotides: TGTGCCAGCAGTTACAACGGCAGACGGGATGGCTACACCTTC.

Turning to this clonotype: A much larger clone is a single base away; this may be a read error. The gene calls are TRBV6-1 and TRBJ2-5; weak D call: TRBD2 (5 bases). Germline V gene data show CDR1 as MNHNS and CDR2 as SASEGT. This CDR3 comprises 13 residues. CDR3 sequence: CTSKEWTSETQYF. For the CDR3, the DNA is TGTACCAGCAAGGAATGGACTTCAGAGACCCAGTACTTC.

This clonotype was recorded at least ten times. The chain employs TRBV9 and TRBJ2-1; 7 bases fit TRBD1. The CDR3 is 15 residues long. CDR1 and CDR2 (germline): SGDLS, YYNGEE. V was pared by 4 bases and J by 1 base, with 5 bases of the junction left unmatched. CDR3 protein: CASSQQGQSYNEQFF. DNA of the CDR3: TGTGCCAGCAGCCAGCAGGGACAGTCCTACAATGAGCAGTTCTTC.

This clonotype was seen a few times. The J gene is TRBJ2-2, the V gene TRBV12-3 or TRBV12-4, with D tentatively TRBD1 or TRBD2 (6 bases each). The CDR3 loop spans 16 amino acids. Between the trimmed V and J ends, which lost 6 bases and 9 bases, there was a span of 23 bases. CDR3 nucleotides: TGTGCCAGCAGCCCCGACAGGAGACTAGTTTCCCGGGAGCTGTTTTTT. Encoded protein: CASSPDRRLVSRELFF.

This clonotype has ten or more counts. The rearrangement links TRBV12-3 or TRBV12-4 to TRBJ1-1; 7 nucleotides align to TRBD1. V trimming: 5 bases; J trimming: 8 bases; junction bases outside the gene matches: 8. The CDR3 spans 13 residues. This CDR3 is CASSPTPRGEAFF. DNA of the CDR3: TGTGCCAGCAGTCCCACCCCCAGGGGGGAAGCTTTCTTT.

The V and J genes are TRBV20-1 and TRBJ1-2; 7 bases match TRBD1. Germline V lookup: CDR1 DFQATT, CDR2 SNEGSKA (reference sequence). V lost 5 bases and J lost 2; bases outside the gene matches: 14. The CDR3 runs to 16 residues. Here the CDR3 reads CSAALSSGGRNYGYTF. The DNA for the CDR3 is TGCAGTGCTGCATTATCGTCAGGGGGTAGGAACTATGGCTACACCTTC.

This clonotype was seen ten or more times. The genes are TRBV29-1 and TRBJ1-1; tentative D call: TRBD1 (5 bases). The CDR3 is 14 residues long. Trimming left V 7 bases short and J 6 bases short, with 21 bases between. CDR1 is SQVTM, CDR2 ANQGSEA, per germline. The CDR3 here is CSAEGPDGVAEAFF. The CDR3 DNA reads TGCAGCGCCGAGGGGCCCGACGGGGTGGCTGAAGCTTTCTTT.

The chain uses TRBV20-1 and TRBJ1-6; possibly TRBD1 for D (6 bases). Germline V CDR1 and CDR2: DFQATT, SNEGSKA (reference sequence). Trimming took off 0 bases at V and 9 bases at J, with 18 bases between the two ends. The CDR3 loop spans 16 amino acids. The CDR3 sequence: CSARDIGGSLSSPLHF. As DNA, the CDR3 is TGCAGTGCTAGAGATATAGGGGGTTCTCTTAGTTCACCCCTCCACTTT.

There are many counts of this clonotype. The chain carries TRBV4-1 and TRBJ1-1; D remains ambiguous. V was clipped by 4 bases and J by 0 bases, with 9 bases between them. This CDR3 has 14 amino acids. Germline V gene lookup returns CDR1 MGHRA and CDR2 YSYEKL. CDR3 sequence reads: CASSPSQMNTEAFF. CDR3 nucleotides: TGCGCCAGCAGCCCCAGTCAGATGAACACTGAAGCTTTCTTT.

This clonotype has a count of ten or more. The chain carries TRBV2 and TRBJ2-3, with 8 nucleotides matching TRBD2. The V and J ends lost 5 bases and 0 bases, in that order; junction bases with no gene match: 7. Germline V CDR1 and CDR2: SNHLY, FYNNEI. The CDR3 sequence is 16 residues long. The CDR3 sequence: CASSRPPSGSTDTQYF. Here the CDR3 DNA reads TGTGCCAGCAGTCGCCCTCCTAGCGGGAGCACAGATACGCAGTATTTT. The complete variable domain, with remaining parts taken from reference TRBV2 and TRBJ2-3, reads EPEVTQTPSHQVTQMGQEVILRCVPISNHLYFYWYRQILGQKVEFLVSFYNNEISEKSEIFDDQFSVERPDGSNFTLKIRSTKLEDSAMYFCASSRPPSGSTDTQYFGPGTRLTVL.

This clonotype was counted only a few times. The CDR3 DNA reads TGTGCCAGTAGTATTCTGCCGGGGCAGCGGGAGACCCAGTACTTC. This gives the protein CASSILPGQRETQYF. This chain links TRBV19 with TRBJ2-5; either TRBD1 or TRBD2 may fit D (5 bases each). Between the trimmed V and J ends, which lost 3 bases and 5 bases, there was a span of 16 bases. CDR1 is LNHDA, CDR2 SQIVND, per germline (reference sequence). This CDR3 is 15 amino acids long.